The 10 T cell receptor beta chains given below trace back to one sample, sequenced in a study of regulatory T cells in long-lasting Graves disease (dated by TCRdb to 2020 to 2022). Library preparation was by multiplex PCR. The sequencing machine was an Illumina HiSeq 4000. TCR beta libraries were built with iRepertoire HTBI primers and Arm-PCR amplification of CDR3 regions. In TCRdb, the public reads were trimmed at Q25 with fastp and aligned with MiXCR, with productive beta chains retained. Every entry covers one CDR3 protein and lists the most common genes and DNA from its rows. This sample comprises about 240,000 distinct CDR3 sequences, over 20% of them detected only once. The top ten constitute approximately 14% of the sample. The time point label for this specimen denotes: newly diagnosed GD, antithyroid drugs for less than 3 months. For both TCR sequencing and RNA sequencing, RNA was extracted from PBMCs using TRIzol.

Sequences were derived from peripheral blood mononuclear cells (PBMCs), sampled at new diagnosis, from a patient treated with antithyroid drugs. Receptor source: a female donor with Graves disease.

This clonotype was counted many times. V gene TRBV29-1 combines with J gene TRBJ1-1, with D uncertain. CDR3 size: 11 residues. V dropped 7 bases and J dropped 6 bases, with 12 bases sitting between them. CDR1 and CDR2 (germline): SQVTM, ANQGSEA. CDR3 nucleotides: TGCAGCGGAGGAAGAGGACCTGAAGCTTTCTTT. This sequence encodes CSGGRGPEAFF.

The chain uses TRBV20-1 and TRBJ2-3; 12 nucleotides line up with TRBD2. Germline lookup yields CDR1 DFQATT and CDR2 SNEGSKA (reference sequence). Trimming removed 5 bases from V and 6 bases from J; junction bases left unmatched: 6. This CDR3 comprises 14 residues. The CDR3 is CSADTSGGSDTQYF. Here the CDR3 DNA reads TGCAGTGCTGATACTAGCGGGGGGTCTGATACGCAGTATTTT.

This clonotype was recorded at least ten times. CDR3 region: CASSLAGTGGLARNSGANVLTF. In DNA form, the CDR3 reads TGTGCCAGCAGCTTAGCGGGGACAGGGGGACTAGCGAGGAACTCTGGGGCCAACGTCCTGACTTTC. This chain uses TRBV7-2 with TRBJ2-6; a weak D match, TRBD1 (11 bases). This CDR3 has 22 amino acids. Germline V gene lookup returns CDR1 SGHTA and CDR2 FQGNSA. The V end was cut by 0 bases, the J end by 0 bases, with 24 bases between.

At least ten counts were recorded for this clonotype. V gene TRBV12-3 or TRBV12-4 combines with J gene TRBJ2-5, with D hard to call. This CDR3 contains 12 residues. Deletions cut 0 bases from V and 9 bases from J, with 8 bases between. This CDR3 reads CASSLAGFPQYF. Written as DNA, the CDR3 is TGTGCCAGCAGTTTAGCTGGGTTCCCCCAGTACTTC.

This clonotype was detected only a few times. V gene TRBV5-1 combines with J gene TRBJ2-1; 8 bases line up with TRBD2. Per the germline V gene, CDR1 is SGHRS and CDR2 is YFSETQ. Losses at the gene ends were 2 bases for V and 4 bases for J; bases not matched to a gene: 8. This CDR3 region has 16 residues. The CDR3 DNA sequence: TGCGCCAGCAGCTTATGGGCGGGGGGAGCTTACAATGAGCAGTTCTTC. Its protein is CASSLWAGGAYNEQFF.

This clonotype was seen a few times. The chain combines TRBV5-1 with TRBJ2-7; 12 bases line up with TRBD2. Germline trimming cut 2 bases from V and 2 bases from J; bases unmatched to any gene: 5. The CDR3 covers 16 residues. The germline CDR1 and CDR2 sequences are SGHRS and YFSETQ. CDR3 coding DNA: TGCGCCAGCAGCTTATTGGCTAGCGGGGGGGCCTACGAGCAGTACTTC. This codes for CASSLLASGGAYEQYF.

A note on this clonotype: Since a much larger clone is just one base distant, this may be a read error. The CDR3 is CASATRELGIRYERYF. CDR3 in DNA: TGTGCCAGCGCGACTCGGGAGTTGGGTATTCGCTACGAGCGGTACTTC. The chain uses TRBV6-2 or TRBV6-3 and TRBJ2-7; TRBD2 might be the D (6 bases). Germline values: CDR1 MNHEY, CDR2 SVGEGT. CDR3 size: 16 residues.

This clonotype was observed a few times. The rearrangement links TRBV11-1 to TRBJ2-5; D possibly matches TRBD1 or TRBD2 (5 bases each). The CDR3 loop spans 14 amino acids. With 5 bases removed from V and 9 bases from J, the gap between germline ends came to 19 bases. The V gene's germline CDR1 is SGHAT and CDR2 FQDESV (reference sequence). The CDR3 protein is CASSPKQAPRAQYF. CDR3 DNA: TGTGCCAGCAGCCCCAAACAGGCCCCGAGGGCCCAGTACTTC.

The chain is built from TRBV9 and TRBJ2-6; a weak D match, TRBD2 (6 bases). Germline assignment: CDR1 SGDLS and CDR2 YYNGEE. V was cut by 0 bases and J by 2 bases, with 9 bases left in between. This CDR3 has 16 residues. The CDR3 sequence is CASSVEPGAGANVLTF. In DNA, the CDR3 is TGTGCCAGCAGCGTAGAGCCGGGGGCTGGGGCCAACGTCCTGACTTTC.

This clonotype was detected many times. The chain couples TRBV24-1 to TRBJ1-5; D may be TRBD1 (6 bases). The length of the CDR3 is 17 residues. The ends were cut back, 0 bases at V and 0 bases at J, with 11 bases in the middle. Germline-derived CDR1 and CDR2 are KGHDR and SFDVKD. In nucleotides, the CDR3 is TGTGCCACCAGTGATTTGGGGTCAGGGGATAGCAATCAGCCCCAGCATTTT. Protein sequence: CATSDLGSGDSNQPQHF.